Following are 32 T cell receptor beta chains from one sample sequenced in a study of blood T cell repertoires in COVID-19. Clones were sequenced by immunoSEQ multiplex PCR, and TCRdb holds only the in-frame ones, with some missing. The table shows under 250,000 clones, with about 86% occurring only once. The sequencing input was peripheral blood. The receptors shown here come from a woman aged 30 to 39 who had recovered from COVID-19.

V and J are TRBV20-1 and TRBJ1-2; the D is unclear. The CDR3 spans 9 residues. Trimming pared 7 bases from V and 8 bases from J, leaving 8 bases between. Germline CDR1 DFQATT, CDR2 SNEGSKA (reference sequence). Written as DNA, the CDR3 is TGCAGTGGAAGGGAGGGCTACACCTTC. Protein product: CSGREGYTF.

The chain has TRBV12-5 and TRBJ2-2, with 10 bases that match TRBD2. Germline CDR1 and CDR2: LGHNT and FRNRAP. The trim removed 5 bases at V and 3 bases at J, leaving 18 bases unmatched. CDR3 size: 20 residues. In DNA, the CDR3 is TGTGCTAGTGGTATCCGGACTAGCGGCAACCCCCTTGGGGACACCGGGGAGCTGTTTTTT. It codes for CASGIRTSGNPLGDTGELFF.

This sequence joins TRBV5-1 and TRBJ2-2; 14 nucleotides agree with TRBD2. J gave up 4 bases and V 2 bases, and 7 bases lay outside the gene matches. The CDR3 has 18 residues. Germline V gene data show CDR1 as SGHRS and CDR2 as YFSETQ. Here the CDR3 DNA reads TGCGCCAGCAGCTTACGACTAGCGGGAGGGCCAATCACCGGGGAGCTGTTTTTT. This codes for CASSLRLAGGPITGELFF.

The chain carries TRBV7-3 and TRBJ1-1, with D hard to call. Between the trimmed V and J ends, which lost 3 bases and 1 base, there was a span of 6 bases. This CDR3 comprises 13 residues. Germline-derived CDR1 and CDR2 are SGHTA and FQGTGA. The CDR3 region has the DNA TGTGCCAGCAGCTTCGACTCGAACACTGAAGCTTTCTTT. This sequence encodes CASSFDSNTEAFF. The entire variable domain, with the rest obtained from reference TRBV7-3 and TRBJ1-1, is as follows: GAGVSQTPSNKVTEKGKYVELRCDPISGHTALYWYRQSLGQGPEFLIYFQGTGAADDSGLPNDRFFAVRPEGSVSTLKIQRTERGDSAVYLCASSFDSNTEAFFGQGTRLTVV.

The V call is TRBV5-1, the J call TRBJ1-4, with 7 nucleotides matching TRBD1. The J segment lost 4 bases and the V segment lost 4 bases, leaving 4 bases of the junction unmatched. The germline CDR1 and CDR2 sequences are SGHRS and YFSETQ. The length of the CDR3 is 14 residues. CDR3 protein: CASSRDSNNEKLFF. CDR3 DNA sequence: TGCGCCAGCAGCCGGGACAGCAATAATGAAAAACTGTTTTTT.

V usage is TRBV18 and J usage is TRBJ2-1; D might be TRBD2 (6 bases). Germline V gene lookup returns CDR1 KGHSH and CDR2 LQKENI. The V gene lost 0 bases and the J gene lost 4 bases, with 13 bases spanning the gap. The CDR3 runs 16 residues. For the CDR3, the DNA is TGTGCCAGCTCACCACCTTTTGCGGGATTTTACAATGAGCAGTTCTTC. It yields the protein CASSPPFAGFYNEQFF.

This chain connects TRBV30 to TRBJ2-2, with TRBD2 as a possible D gene (6 bases). CDR1 GTSNPN and CDR2 SVGIG come from the germline V gene (reference sequence). The CDR3 has 13 residues. V shed 3 bases and J shed 7 bases, with 12 bases lying between them. CDR3 sequence: CAWSGGPDGELFF. The CDR3 DNA sequence: TGTGCCTGGAGCGGAGGGCCCGACGGGGAGCTGTTTTTT.

V usage is TRBV9 and J usage is TRBJ2-7; TRBD2 agrees at 8 bases. This CDR3 is built from 15 residues. Germline V lookup: CDR1 SGDLS, CDR2 YYNGEE. The ends lost 2 bases at V and 5 bases at J; junction bases unmatched: 9. The CDR3 DNA reads as TGTGCCAGCAGCGTCTCCGGGAGGGATGGCCACGAGCAGTACTTC. Translating it yields CASSVSGRDGHEQYF. Complete variable domain (other parts from reference TRBV9 and TRBJ2-7): DSGVTQTPKHLITATGQRVTLRCSPRSGDLSVYWYQQSLDQGLQFLIQYYNGEERAKGNILERFSAQQFPDLHSELNLSSLELGDSALYFCASSVSGRDGHEQYFGPGTRLTVT.

V usage is TRBV7-3 and J usage is TRBJ2-7, with a possible D match to TRBD1 (5 bases). The CDR3 is made up of 14 amino acids. CDR1 SGHTA and CDR2 FQGTGA come from the germline V gene. Trimming removed 1 base from V and 3 bases from J, with 10 bases in between. The CDR3 is CASSLKQDLYEQYF. In DNA, the CDR3 is TGTGCCAGCAGCTTAAAACAGGACCTCTACGAGCAGTACTTC.

V gene TRBV28 combines with J gene TRBJ1-3; D is unresolved. Germline assignment: CDR1 MDHEN and CDR2 SYDVKM. This CDR3 has 14 amino acids. V shed 3 bases and J shed 1 base, with 7 bases lying between them. CDR3 residues: CASSFRESGNTIYF. CDR3 DNA: TGTGCCAGCAGTTTTCGGGAATCTGGAAACACCATATATTTT. The full variable domain, its missing parts supplied by reference TRBV28 and TRBJ1-3, is DVKVTQSSRYLVKRTGEKVFLECVQDMDHENMFWYRQDPGLGLRLIYFSYDVKMKEKGDIPEGYSVSREKKERFSLILESASTNQTSMYLCASSFRESGNTIYFGEGSWLTVV.

The chain carries TRBV11-2 and TRBJ2-7, with D uncertain. The CDR3 contains 14 residues. Germline V gene sequence: CDR1 SGHAT, CDR2 FQNNGV. The V gene lost 3 bases and the J gene lost 2 bases, with 11 bases spanning the gap. In DNA, the CDR3 is TGTGCCAGCAGCTTGCGCCTCACCGCCTACGAGCAGTACTTC. It codes for CASSLRLTAYEQYF.

The chain links TRBV12-5 to TRBJ2-2, with D possibly being TRBD2 (6 bases). V lost 7 bases and J lost 5, with 8 bases in between. The CDR3 runs to 12 residues. Germline V gene lookup returns CDR1 LGHNT and CDR2 FRNRAP. The CDR3 sequence is CASASVTGELFF. The CDR3 region has the DNA TGTGCTAGTGCTAGCGTTACCGGGGAGCTGTTTTTT.

The rearrangement joins TRBV7-9 to TRBJ2-3, with TRBD2 identical over 7 bases. V shed 4 bases, J shed 0 bases, and the junction held 7 bases outside the gene matches. CDR1 is SEHNR and CDR2 is FQNEAQ in the germline V gene (reference sequence). The CDR3 loop spans 16 amino acids. The CDR3: CASSSPGSGSTDTQYF. The CDR3 DNA reads as TGTGCCAGCAGCTCCCCTGGTAGCGGGAGCACAGATACGCAGTATTTT. Looking up the rest from reference TRBV7-9 and TRBJ2-3 gives the full variable domain: DTGVSQNPRHKITKRGQNVTFRCDPISEHNRLYWYRQTLGQGPEFLTYFQNEAQLEKSRLLSDRFSAERPKGSFSTLEIQRTEQGDSAMYLCASSSPGSGSTDTQYFGPGTRLTVL.

The V and J genes are TRBV7-9 and TRBJ1-1; D ambiguous. The V gene's germline CDR1 is SEHNR and CDR2 FQNEAQ (reference sequence). The CDR3 runs to 13 residues. Deletions cut 7 bases from V and 2 bases from J, with 11 bases between. The CDR3 sequence: CASTVEANTEAFF. Written as DNA, the CDR3 is TGTGCCAGCACCGTTGAAGCAAACACTGAAGCTTTCTTT.

The chain combines TRBV5-1 with TRBJ2-5, with 8 bases aligning to TRBD2. Germline V gene data show CDR1 as SGHRS and CDR2 as YFSETQ. The V gene end was trimmed by 1 base and the J gene end by 5 bases; junction bases not matched to a gene: 16. The CDR3 totals 18 residues. CDR3 sequence: CASSLLSEIAGNGETQYF. CDR3 sequence (DNA): TGCGCCAGCAGCTTGCTCTCCGAAATAGCGGGAAATGGGGAGACCCAGTACTTC.

CDR3 in DNA: TGTGCCAGCAGCGGCCTTGACGATGGGGGGGGTTTCTATGGCTACACCTTC. The encoded protein is CASSGLDDGGGFYGYTF. The rearrangement uses TRBV9 and TRBJ1-2; the D gene is possibly TRBD1 (5 bases). Trimming removed 3 bases at V and 4 bases at J, with 22 bases between. The CDR3 contains 17 residues. Per the germline V gene, CDR1 is SGDLS and CDR2 is YYNGEE.

V usage is TRBV6-4 and J usage is TRBJ2-2; a weak D match, TRBD1 (6 bases). The CDR3 consists of 16 residues. The V gene lost 0 bases and the J gene lost 4 bases, with 12 bases spanning the gap. Germline CDR1 is MRHNA and CDR2 is SNTAGT. Here the CDR3 reads CASSDSLTGATGELFF. In DNA form, the CDR3 reads TGTGCCAGCAGTGACTCCTTGACAGGCGCCACCGGGGAGCTGTTTTTT.

This clone is a singleton in its sample. The rearrangement links TRBV18 to TRBJ2-3, with D unclear. This CDR3 has 13 amino acids. V was cut by 3 bases and J by 0 bases, with 4 bases left in between. In germline, CDR1 is KGHSH, CDR2 LQKENI. CDR3 DNA sequence: TGTGCCAGCTCACCGTATAGCACAGATACGCAGTATTTT. Its translation is CASSPYSTDTQYF. Full variable domain (rest looked up from reference TRBV18 and TRBJ2-3): NAGVMQNPRHLVRRRGQEARLRCSPMKGHSHVYWYRQLPEEGLKFMVYLQKENIIDESGMPKERFSAEFPKEGPSILRIQQVVRGDSAAYFCASSPYSTDTQYFGPGTRLTVL.

V usage is TRBV18 and J usage is TRBJ1-4, with D possibly TRBD1 on 5 matching bases. Germline V CDR1 and CDR2: KGHSH, LQKENI. Trimming pared 3 bases from V and 5 bases from J, leaving 10 bases between. This CDR3 has 14 residues. This CDR3 reads CASSPRQLNEKLFF. For the CDR3, the DNA is TGTGCCAGCTCACCCCGACAGTTAAATGAAAAACTGTTTTTT.

V and J are TRBV2 and TRBJ2-4; D may be TRBD2 (6 bases). V was cut by 3 bases and J by 10 bases, with 13 bases left in between. Germline lookup yields CDR1 SNHLY and CDR2 FYNNEI. The CDR3 runs 13 residues. CDR3 DNA: TGTGCCAGCAGTGACGGGACTTCCTATATTCAGTACTTC. Protein sequence: CASSDGTSYIQYF.

A single count supports this clone. This may be a read error, as it is one base from a much larger clone. The gene calls are TRBV28 and TRBJ2-7, with TRBD2 matching 8 bases. CDR1 MDHEN and CDR2 SYDVKM come from the germline V gene. Trimming took 5 bases from V and 2 from J; bases not matched to a gene: 2. This CDR3 is 13 amino acids long. The CDR3 protein is CASSLGLAYEQYF. In nucleotides, the CDR3 is TGTGCCAGCAGTCTGGGACTAGCCTACGAGCAGTACTTC.

The V call is TRBV7-9, the J call TRBJ2-1; 13 nucleotides line up with TRBD2. Trimming took 3 bases from V and 6 from J; bases not matched to a gene: 2. The CDR3 totals 15 residues. The germline V gene has CDR1 SEHNR and CDR2 FQNEAQ (reference sequence). The CDR3 reads CASSLGLAGSNEQFF. The CDR3 DNA is TGTGCCAGCAGCTTGGGACTAGCGGGAAGCAATGAGCAGTTCTTC. Full variable domain (outside the CDR3, taken from reference TRBV7-9 and TRBJ2-1): DTGVSQNPRHKITKRGQNVTFRCDPISEHNRLYWYRQTLGQGPEFLTYFQNEAQLEKSRLLSDRFSAERPKGSFSTLEIQRTEQGDSAMYLCASSLGLAGSNEQFFGPGTRLTVL.

This clone showed up just once. The J gene is TRBJ2-7, the V gene TRBV28; 7 nucleotides match TRBD2. Germline loops: CDR1 MDHEN, CDR2 SYDVKM. Trimming took 5 bases from V and 6 from J; bases not matched to a gene: 13. The CDR3 is made up of 15 amino acids. The CDR3 coding sequence is TGTGCCAGCAGTGATATAGCGGGCGGACGGGGCGAGCAGTACTTC. Its translation is CASSDIAGGRGEQYF.

This clone was counted between two and nine times. The CDR3 sequence: CASSERTSSYEQYF. The CDR3 DNA reads TGCGCCAGCAGTGAGAGGACTAGCTCCTACGAGCAGTACTTC. The V and J genes are TRBV10-1 and TRBJ2-7, with 7 bases lining up with TRBD2. Germline CDR1 WNHNN, CDR2 SYGVQD (reference sequence). Trimming took 2 bases from V and 0 from J; bases not matched to a gene: 1. The CDR3 extends over 14 amino acids.

The rearrangement uses TRBV29-1 and TRBJ2-7; 8 positions match TRBD2. V trimming: 4 bases; J trimming: 2 bases; junction bases outside the gene matches: 7. CDR3 length: 14 amino acids. Germline V gene sequence: CDR1 SQVTM, CDR2 ANQGSEA. The CDR3 reads CSVAPGLGAYEQYF. CDR3 DNA: TGCAGCGTTGCGCCGGGACTAGGAGCCTACGAGCAGTACTTC.

The chain has TRBV24-1 and TRBJ2-2; tentative D call: TRBD1 (6 bases). Trimming cost V 4 bases and J 5 bases, with 22 bases left between them. Germline V lookup: CDR1 KGHDR, CDR2 SFDVKD. The CDR3 covers 18 residues. CDR3 nucleotide sequence: TGTGCCACCAGTGAGGTTGGAGTACAGGGATATGGAACCGGGGAGCTGTTTTTT. Residues: CATSEVGVQGYGTGELFF.

The CDR3 loop reads CASSPEIQETQYF. The CDR3 nucleotides are TGCGCCAGCAGCCCCGAGATCCAAGAGACCCAGTACTTC. The V call is TRBV5-1, the J call TRBJ2-5; D gene ambiguous. Germline V lookup: CDR1 SGHRS, CDR2 YFSETQ. CDR3 size: 13 residues. The ends were cut back, 4 bases at V and 1 base at J, with 8 bases in the middle.

The chain has TRBV28 and TRBJ1-5; D remains ambiguous. Germline V gives CDR1 MDHEN, CDR2 SYDVKM. Trimming took 3 bases from V and 7 from J, leaving 7 bases between them. This CDR3 contains 12 residues. In DNA, the CDR3 is TGTGCCAGCAGTTTCGGCAGGCAGCCCCAGCATTTT. It specifies CASSFGRQPQHF.

This chain joins TRBV30 and TRBJ2-7; a possible D gene is TRBD1 (5 bases). Deletions cut 0 bases from V and 6 bases from J, with 6 bases between. From germline, CDR1 is GTSNPN and CDR2 SVGIG (reference sequence). The CDR3 has 11 residues. CDR3 DNA: TGTGCCTGGAGTGTGACAGCCGAGCAGTACTTC. Translating it yields CAWSVTAEQYF.

The CDR3 is CAWEGRTGVNQPQHF. The CDR3, as DNA: TGTGCCTGGGAGGGGAGGACAGGGGTCAATCAGCCCCAGCATTTT. The chain has TRBV30 and TRBJ1-5; 9 bases map to TRBD1. Germline lookup yields CDR1 GTSNPN and CDR2 SVGIG (reference sequence). This CDR3 has 15 amino acids. V was pared by 5 bases and J by 3 bases, with 8 bases of the junction left unmatched.

The J gene is TRBJ2-5, the V gene TRBV6-5; D not resolved. Trimming cost V 8 bases and J 5 bases, with 15 bases left between them. The CDR3 runs to 13 residues. Per the germline V gene, CDR1 is MNHEY and CDR2 is SVGAGI. The CDR3 protein is CASSLGLWETQYF. The CDR3 coding sequence is TGTGCCAGCTCCTTGGGCCTTTGGGAGACCCAGTACTTC.

The V call is TRBV6-2 or TRBV6-3, the J call TRBJ2-3; 13 bases are a match to TRBD2. The CDR3 is 15 amino acids. Germline CDR1 MNHEY, CDR2 SVGEGT. J lost 6 bases, V lost 6 bases, and 6 bases had no gene match. CDR3 nucleotides: TGTGCCAGCAGCAAGGGACTAGCGGGATCTGATACGCAGTATTTT. It is translated as CASSKGLAGSDTQYF.